A single TCR beta chain is shown here with its context. This clone was detected ten times or more. The antigen it recognizes is unknown. No base qualities exist here, and no much larger clone lies one base off it. The library relied on the immunoSEQ multiplex PCR assay. Sourced from immuneACCESS, this table was stored by TCRdb with only in-frame sequences that have V and J called. A share of the clones is absent; for the studies checked, an unresolved V gene accounts for under half, and the remainder has no known explanation. The sample profile shows approximately 80,000 clones; 74% of them were found once. 9.5% to 10% of the sample goes to the ten largest clones. At the junction V is shortened by 4 bases and J by 5 bases, with 17 bases in between. The CDR3, cysteine through phenylalanine, is 14 amino acids long. Here the CDR3 DNA is all that survives: 42 bases in frame from base 1. For CDR1 and CDR2, the germline V gene (reference sequence) lists GTSNPN and SVGIG.

This record belongs to a study of radiotherapy plus CTLA-4 blockade in lung cancer (dated by TCRdb to between 2018 and 2020). General notes on the study: Among the enrolled patients, 15% to 20% had an objective response, and around 31% reached disease control.

In this study, focal radiation therapy paired with CTLA-4 blockade (ipilimumab) was tested in patients who had chemo-refractory metastatic non-small-cell lung cancer. General study outcomes and caveats: Increased serum interferon-beta after radiation, together with early dynamic changes in blood T cell clones, were reported to be the strongest predictors of response. TCR clones derived from tumors expanded in peripheral blood after treatment with radiotherapy and ipilimumab.

The receptor was isolated from a human donor with non-small cell lung cancer whose response to radiotherapy plus ipilimumab could not be evaluated. The rearranged segments are TRBV30 and TRBJ1-2, with the D gene call left open. Sequences were derived from peripheral blood, sampled from a patient treated with radiotherapy plus ipilimumab. DNA sequence: TGTGCCTGGACTACGGGATCCTTCCGGTATGGCTACACCTTC. Its protein reads: CAWTTGSFRYGYTF.